This T cell receptor beta chain originates from a study of blood T cell repertoires in COVID-19. Study-level information: Acute-phase and convalescent COVID-19 samples originated in the United States, Italy and Spain. From T cells, B-cell-depleted T cells, or PBMCs came the material, which was cDNA or gDNA.

Original handling: How many nucleated cells were present was estimated from reference gene primer amplification. The protocol was immunoSEQ multiplex PCR, while the TCRdb copy is restricted to in-frame clones and leaves out a portion. V, J and clone size were drawn from that table, and D and trimming were deduced from the DNA. Of about 80,000 clones in the sample, approximately 88% were seen once. Trimming stripped 0 bases from V and 3 bases from J, with 8 bases between. The length of the CDR3 is 14 residues. Germline V gene lookup returns CDR1 MNHEY and CDR2 SMNVEV (reference sequence). The specimen was peripheral blood. The chain couples TRBV27 to TRBJ1-2, with D possibly TRBD1 on 6 matching bases. The sequence derives from a woman aged 80 or older with acute or convalescent COVID-19. CDR3 residues: CASSLSRGDYGYTF. The CDR3 DNA is TGTGCCAGCAGTTTATCCAGGGGCGACTATGGCTACACCTTC.